The sequence of this TCR beta chain was determined in a study of T cells in Graves' hyperthyroidism and ophthalmopathy. Germline CDR1 LGHNA, CDR2 YSLEER. The CDR3 covers 15 residues. To note about this clonotype: A single base separates this from a much larger clone, so it may be a read error.

Graves' hyperthyroidism without ophthalmopathy progression within 18 months was termed stable. Using RNA transcripts as the source, TCR beta CDR3 regions were amplified. RT-PCR in the first round (using the HTBI primer set) targeted the TCR CDR3. From the multiplex PCR reads, TCRdb called clonotypes with MiXCR, one entry per CDR3 protein. Seen here are a few hundred thousand distinct CDR3 sequences, around 42% observed once, and the top ten hold nearly 8.5%. The sequenced material came from peripheral blood or thyroid tissue (not recorded which). The clonotype comes from a young woman with Graves' hyperthyroidism. This chain uses TRBV4-3 with TRBJ2-2, with D perhaps given as TRBD1 or TRBD2 (5 bases each). CDR3 in amino acids: CASRGVRANTGELLF. The DNA for the CDR3 is TGCGCCAGCAGGGGGGTGCGGGCGAACACCGGGGAGCTGCTTTTT.